A single sample is the source of the 9 T cell receptor beta chains below, sequenced in a study of T cells in Graves' hyperthyroidism and ophthalmopathy. The CDR3 regions of TCR beta were amplified from RNA transcripts. Researchers ran a first-round RT-PCR on the TCR CDR3 using the HTBI primer set. Via MiXCR, TCRdb re-called the multiplex PCR reads, giving one row per CDR3 protein. Here the sample spans hundreds of thousands of distinct CDR3 sequences, less than 15% being singletons. The sequenced sample was blood. The receptor set was obtained from a woman under 30 with Graves' hyperthyroidism.

This sequence joins TRBV2 and TRBJ1-6; TRBD1 is a possible D gene (6 bases). The V end lost 6 bases, the J end lost 5 bases, and 14 bases lay between the germline ends. CDR1 is SNHLY, CDR2 FYNNEI, per germline. The CDR3 is 15 residues long. The CDR3 reads CASSRGALNNSPLHF. DNA for the CDR3: TGTGCCAGCAGCAGGGGAGCACTTAATAATTCACCCCTCCACTTT.

This clonotype was observed a handful of times. J is TRBJ2-1 and V is TRBV4-3; 8 bases map to TRBD2. The germline V gene encodes CDR1 LGHNA and CDR2 YSLEER. The CDR3 covers 18 residues. The V segment lost 1 base and the J segment 1 base; nucleotides outside the gene matches: 9. CDR3 protein: CASSQGAAGGASYNEQFF. The CDR3, as DNA: TGCGCCAGCAGCCAAGGCGCGGCGGGAGGCGCTTCCTACAATGAGCAGTTCTTC.

This clonotype was detected a few times. This clone may be a read error of a much larger clone one base away. Written as DNA, the CDR3 is TGTGCCTGGAGTGTGGACAGAGACAATGAGCAGTTCTTC. It is translated as CAWSVDRDNEQFF. This chain connects TRBV30 to TRBJ2-1; tentative D call: TRBD1 (6 bases). Germline loops: CDR1 GTSNPN, CDR2 SVGIG (reference sequence). Between the trimmed V and J ends, which lost 0 bases and 5 bases, there was a span of 8 bases. The CDR3 sequence is 13 residues long.

This clonotype has ten or more counts. This sequence joins TRBV2 and TRBJ1-4; the match to TRBD1 covers 8 bases. Germline CDR1 SNHLY, CDR2 FYNNEI. The CDR3 contains 12 residues. V was clipped by 5 bases and J by 11 bases; unmatched bases: 4. CDR3 residues: CASSQGAGKLFF. The CDR3 DNA sequence: TGTGCCAGCAGTCAGGGGGCAGGGAAACTGTTTTTT.

This clonotype was seen at least ten times. This rearrangement joins TRBV15 to TRBJ2-1; TRBD2 matches 7 bases. The germline V gene encodes CDR1 LNHNV and CDR2 YYDKDF (reference sequence). The J segment lost 5 bases and the V segment lost 5 bases, leaving 6 bases of the junction unmatched. The CDR3 length is 14 residues. CDR3 in DNA: TGTGCCACCAGCGAACCCGCGGGAGACAATGAGCAGTTCTTC. Translated: CATSEPAGDNEQFF.

Many counts were recorded for this clonotype. V usage is TRBV20-1 and J usage is TRBJ2-2, with D possibly called TRBD1 or TRBD2 (5 bases each). In germline, CDR1 is DFQATT, CDR2 SNEGSKA (reference sequence). This CDR3 has 14 residues. Trimming cost V 5 bases and J 0 bases, with 10 bases left between them. The CDR3, as DNA: TGCAGTGCTCCAGGGACGACGAACACCGGGGAGCTGTTTTTT. It codes for CSAPGTTNTGELFF.

There are many counts of this clonotype. The genes are TRBV6-1 and TRBJ1-1; 9 nucleotides line up with TRBD1. Germline loops: CDR1 MNHNS, CDR2 SASEGT. V was pared by 6 bases and J by 3 bases, with 11 bases of the junction left unmatched. The length of the CDR3 is 16 residues. The CDR3 here is CASRRGTGFEDTEAFF. Here the CDR3 DNA reads TGTGCCAGCAGGAGGGGGACAGGGTTTGAGGACACTGAAGCTTTCTTT.

In its sample, this clonotype was seen many times. V is TRBV20-1 and J is TRBJ1-6; D ambiguous. The CDR3 contains 11 residues. Trimming left V 3 bases short and J 11 bases short, with 8 bases between. The V gene's germline CDR1 is DFQATT and CDR2 SNEGSKA (reference sequence). CDR3 DNA sequence: TGCAGTGCTAGGAGGTCAGCACCCCTCCACTTT. Translating it yields CSARRSAPLHF.

This clonotype was detected many times. J is TRBJ1-5 and V is TRBV19, with D possibly being TRBD1 (6 bases). The CDR3 has 16 residues. Germline V gives CDR1 LNHDA, CDR2 SQIVND (reference sequence). V lost 6 bases to trimming and J lost 7 bases, with 22 bases between them. CDR3: CASSLKQGMTMQPQHF. The CDR3 DNA follows: TGTGCCAGTAGCTTGAAACAGGGAATGACGATGCAGCCCCAGCATTTT. Looking up the rest from reference TRBV19 and TRBJ1-5 gives the full variable domain: DGGITQSPKYLFRKEGQNVTLSCEQNLNHDAMYWYRQDPGQGLRLIYYSQIVNDFQKGDIAEGYSVSREKKESFPLTVTSAQKNPTAFYLCASSLKQGMTMQPQHFGDGTRLSIL.